The present entry profiles one T cell receptor beta chain with its context. Antigen specificity is unknown. This sample was included in a study of vaccination effects on CD4 cells after COVID-19. Study-wide context: It was two doses of either the BNT162b2 or mRNA-1273 vaccine that participants received. Pre-vaccine samples were drawn 16 days and one week before the first dose.

Findings and caveats of the study: Marked clonal contraction of both clone types appeared late after vaccination.

The CDR3 runs 15 residues. Germline loops: CDR1 SGHNT, CDR2 YYREEE (reference sequence). V was cut by 4 bases and J by 8 bases, with 21 bases left in between. Repertoires were generated with immunoSEQ multiplex PCR, while TCRdb's copy carries only in-frame clones and drops some. The data show under 70,000 clones, more than 75% seen once. The ViraFEST assay expanded antigen-specific CD4+ T cells with viral peptide pools before sequencing. Culturing for more than 9 days preceded CD4+ T cell isolation. PCR showed that the person got SARS-CoV-2 infection at some point between March and December 2020. Stimulation with an HIV-1 Nef peptide pool defined the negative control culture.

Material: CD4+ T cells from PBMCs cultured with HIV peptides, obtained before COVID-19 vaccination. The subset is: HIV-1 Nef peptide pool negative control/reference culture. The source is a human donor who had a prior SARS-CoV-2 infection. V and J are TRBV5-4 and TRBJ1-2; the D is unclear. The DNA for the CDR3 is TGTGCCAGCAGCCTCCAGTTGGCAGGCTCGTTCGGCTACACCTTC. Protein: CASSLQLAGSFGYTF.